This passage covers 2 T cell receptor beta chains from one sample sequenced in a study of Graves' ophthalmopathy and Graves' hyperthyroidism. The sequenced template was RNA, covering the TCR beta CDR3 region. An opening RT-PCR round employed HTBI primers and preceded a second-round multiplex PCR. TCRdb re-called the multiplex PCR reads through MiXCR, storing one row per CDR3 protein. The table includes 600,000 to 650,000 distinct CDR3 sequences, about 24% detected once. The sequenced sample consisted of peripheral blood. Receptors originate from a young woman with stable Graves' hyperthyroidism. Some clones in this sample may be carry-over from other donors' samples.

The chain employs TRBV6-2 or TRBV6-3 and TRBJ1-4; D is uncertain. The germline V gene has CDR1 MNHEY and CDR2 SVGEGT. V was cut by 7 bases and J by 0 bases, with 18 bases left in between. This CDR3 comprises 17 residues. CDR3 nucleotides: TGTGCCAGCAACACCCGCGCGGGAGCTGCAACTAATGAAAAACTGTTTTTT. Translating it yields CASNTRAGAATNEKLFF.

This clonotype came up many times. The chain joins TRBV12-3 or TRBV12-4 to TRBJ2-5, with D hard to call. Trimming took 6 bases from V and 3 from J, leaving 8 bases between them. The CDR3 has 12 residues. DNA of the CDR3: TGTGCCAGCAGCCGGCTCGAAGAGACCCAGTACTTC. Translation: CASSRLEETQYF.